The 21 T cell receptor beta chains below come from one sample, sequenced in a study. Cells sorted as Tregs were CD4+, CD25+ and CD127-/low. Via MiXCR, TCRdb re-called the 5' RACE reads, giving one row per CDR3 protein. Among approximately 10,000 distinct CDR3 sequences listed, 25% were seen once. Sequencing was performed on Tregs sorted from blood. Source of these receptors: a female donor with breast cancer.

Relative to its sample, this clonotype is large. DNA for the CDR3: TGTGCCAGCAGTTACATGCATGGCTGGGCAGCTCGTGGCTACACCTTC. It specifies CASSYMHGWAARGYTF. The chain employs TRBV6-6 and TRBJ1-2; D is undetermined. Trimming took off 2 bases at V and 7 bases at J, with 20 bases between the two ends. The CDR3 is 16 amino acids. Germline V lookup: CDR1 MNHNY, CDR2 SVGAGI (reference sequence).

This clonotype was counted only a few times. One end of the junction varies from germline; a read error may be responsible. DNA of the CDR3: TGTGCCGGCAGCTACGGGACTAGTTTTAAGGGTGAGCAGTCCTTC. Translation gives CAGSYGTSFKGEQSF. The rearrangement links TRBV7-2 to TRBJ2-1; 8 nucleotides agree with TRBD2. The CDR3 length is 15 residues. Per the germline V gene, CDR1 is SGHTA and CDR2 is FQGNSA.

This clonotype has a count of ten or more. The rearrangement links TRBV12-3 or TRBV12-4 to TRBJ2-7; D could derive from TRBD1 or TRBD2 (5 bases each). Trimming removed 4 bases from V and 3 bases from J, with 16 bases in between. CDR3 length: 15 residues. CDR3 sequence: CASSSPRDGVYEQYF. In nucleotides, the CDR3 is TGTGCCAGCAGTTCACCCCGGGACGGCGTCTACGAGCAGTACTTC.

This clonotype was seen once. This may be a read error: a much more frequent sequence differs by one nucleotide. The rearrangement uses TRBV5-6 and TRBJ1-1; D gene ambiguous. From germline, CDR1 is SGHDT and CDR2 YYEEEE. The CDR3 extends over 12 amino acids. In DNA form, the CDR3 reads TGTGCCAGCAACTTGGTACTTGGTGAAGCTTTCTTT. It translates to CASNLVLGEAFF.

This clonotype is medium-sized within its sample. Here the CDR3 reads CASRTADTQYF. In DNA form, the CDR3 reads TGTGCCAGCAGGACCGCAGATACGCAGTATTTT. The V call is TRBV7-9, the J call TRBJ2-3; D unclear. Trimming removed 6 bases at V and 4 bases at J, with 5 bases between. The CDR3 covers 11 residues. Germline V gene lookup returns CDR1 SEHNR and CDR2 FQNEAQ (reference sequence).

This clonotype was recorded once. The chain is built from TRBV12-3 or TRBV12-4 and TRBJ1-6, with unresolved D. The ends were cut back, 5 bases at V and 13 bases at J, with 18 bases in the middle. The CDR3 spans 14 residues. The CDR3 sequence is CASSTAGGGSPLHF. CDR3 nucleotides: TGTGCCAGCAGTACGGCAGGAGGTGGTTCGCCCCTCCACTTT.

This clonotype has just a few counts. The V and J genes are TRBV28 and TRBJ1-6; D is possibly TRBD1 (6 bases). There are 15 residues in the CDR3. Germline V gene sequence: CDR1 MDHEN, CDR2 SYDVKM. Trimming took 7 bases from V and 9 from J, leaving 19 bases between them. CDR3 in DNA: TGTGCCAGCACTCCAGGGGAGGGGAGTTCTTCACCCCTCCACTTT. This sequence encodes CASTPGEGSSSPLHF.

This clonotype has just one count. A much larger clone differs from this one at a single base, so this may be a read error. The rearrangement links TRBV5-1 to TRBJ2-2; 8 nucleotides match TRBD1. This CDR3 region has 15 residues. CDR1 SGHRS and CDR2 YFSETQ come from the germline V gene. CDR3 loop: CASSWDRTNTGEQFF. Here the CDR3 DNA reads TGCGCCAGCAGCTGGGACAGGACGAACACCGGGGAGCAGTTTTTT.

With regard to this clonotype: This sequence may be a read error, since a much larger clone differs from it by one base. As DNA, the CDR3 is TGTACCAGCAGTGCGGCGAGGAACACAGATACGCAGTATTTT. This codes for CTSSAARNTDTQYF. This sequence joins TRBV27 and TRBJ2-3; D not resolved. The CDR3 runs to 14 residues. The germline gives CDR1 MNHEY, CDR2 SMNVEV (reference sequence).

This clonotype is medium-sized by share. The V and J genes are TRBV5-8 and TRBJ2-3, with D hard to call. Germline CDR1 and CDR2: SGHTS and YDEGEE. CDR3 length: 11 amino acids. Trimming took off 4 bases at V and 2 bases at J, with 2 bases between the two ends. The CDR3 loop is CASSPTDTQYF. The CDR3 region has the DNA TGTGCCAGCAGCCCCACAGATACGCAGTATTTT.

The chain couples TRBV12-3 or TRBV12-4 to TRBJ1-5; D not certain. The germline V and J ends were trimmed by 6 bases and 10 bases, with 13 bases remaining between them. CDR3 size: 12 residues. Here the CDR3 DNA reads TGTGCCAGCAGCTACCTCTGGGGACCCCAGCATTTT. Translation gives CASSYLWGPQHF.

This clonotype was picked up many times. The V call is TRBV21-1, the J call TRBJ2-5; TRBD2 is taken as the D call from the table, unchecked against the DNA. TRBV21-1 is flagged as a pseudogene. This CDR3 is 15 amino acids long. CDR3 DNA: TGTGCCCCCAGCGGGGAGCGGGACTTCCAAGAGACCCAGTACTTC. This translates into CAPSGERDFQETQYF.

The genes are TRBV7-9 and TRBJ1-5, with D perhaps TRBD1 (5 bases). The CDR3 contains 13 residues. Germline-derived CDR1 and CDR2 are SEHNR and FQNEAQ (reference sequence). V lost 1 base and J 5 bases, leaving 6 bases between the germline ends. The chain's CDR3 is CASSLEGDQPQHF. DNA of the CDR3: TGTGCCAGCAGCTTAGAAGGGGATCAGCCCCAGCATTTT.

This chain connects TRBV9 to TRBJ1-1, with D perhaps matching TRBD1 (6 bases). The CDR3 runs to 14 residues. Deletions cut 2 bases from V and 4 bases from J, with 12 bases between. The germline V gene encodes CDR1 SGDLS and CDR2 YYNGEE. The CDR3 reads CASSVDTGSTEAFF. CDR3 sequence (DNA): TGTGCCAGCAGCGTGGACACAGGGAGCACTGAAGCTTTCTTT.

This clonotype ranks as medium-sized. The chain employs TRBV5-1 and TRBJ2-7; 8 nucleotides line up with TRBD2. The CDR3 is 13 amino acids. Per the germline V gene, CDR1 is SGHRS and CDR2 is YFSETQ. The junction had 5 bases not matched to a gene; V was cut back by 7 bases and J by 2 bases. Here the CDR3 reads CASRTSLAYEQYF. As DNA, the CDR3 is TGCGCCAGCCGGACTAGCCTCGCCTACGAGCAGTACTTC.

This clonotype was found many times. The gene calls are TRBV6-5 and TRBJ1-1; D unclear. In germline, CDR1 is MNHEY, CDR2 SVGAGI. The CDR3 is 16 amino acids. The V end was cut by 5 bases, the J end by 1 base, with 17 bases between. The CDR3 DNA reads as TGTGCCAGCAGTAAGGGTCGAGGAATTCGGAACACTGAAGCTTTCTTT. Translating it yields CASSKGRGIRNTEAFF.

In its sample, this clonotype was seen a few times. CDR3 sequence (DNA): TGTGCCAGCAGCTTTGTCCGCGATCAGCCCCAGCATTTT. Its protein product is CASSFVRDQPQHF. This chain links TRBV7-6 with TRBJ1-5, with D unresolved. V was shortened by 3 bases and J by 5 bases, with 8 bases between the two germline ends. This CDR3 has 13 amino acids. CDR1 and CDR2 from the germline V gene are SGHVS and FNYEAQ.

This clonotype is labeled as medium-sized. The V call is TRBV24-1, the J call TRBJ2-7; 9 positions agree with TRBD1. V trimming: 4 bases; J trimming: 5 bases; junction bases outside the gene matches: 5. The CDR3 runs to 14 residues. Germline CDR1 is KGHDR and CDR2 is SFDVKD. CDR3: CATSDPGQGHEQYF. The CDR3 DNA is TGTGCCACCAGTGACCCGGGACAGGGCCACGAGCAGTACTTC.

In regard to this clonotype: In this CDR3 the conserved last residue, phenylalanine or tryptophan, is missing, so a read error is likely. The gene calls are TRBV24-1 and TRBJ2-1, with 7 bases aligning to TRBD2. Germline V lookup: CDR1 KGHDR, CDR2 SFDVKD. After removal of 5 bases from V and 5 bases from J, the junction contained 5 bases not matched to a gene. This CDR3 contains 14 residues. CDR3 in amino acids: CATSGPLANNEQFL. The CDR3 coding sequence is TGTGCCACCAGTGGCCCACTAGCGAACAATGAGCAGTTCCTC.

The J gene is TRBJ1-1, the V gene TRBV20-1; D is unresolved. Trimming shortened V by 2 bases and J by 4 bases, and 17 bases separated the two germline ends. Germline V gene sequence: CDR1 DFQATT, CDR2 SNEGSKA (reference sequence). The CDR3 consists of 15 residues. The CDR3: CSARPFLAGSTEAFF. CDR3 bases: TGCAGTGCTAGACCCTTCTTAGCGGGGAGCACTGAAGCTTTCTTT.

By share of the sample, this clonotype is medium-sized (0.01 to 0.1%). A read error may account for a junction end that differs from germline. The CDR3 DNA is TGTGCCAGCAGTTTCAGGGGCGGCACTGAAGCTCTCTTT. This sequence encodes CASSFRGGTEALF. The V gene is TRBV12-3 or TRBV12-4, the J gene TRBJ1-1; D possibly corresponds to TRBD1 (6 bases). This CDR3 has 13 residues.